Listed below are T cell receptor beta chains from one sample, sequenced in a study of T-cell memory formation after mild COVID-19. Via MiXCR, TCRdb re-called the 5' RACE reads, giving one row per CDR3 protein. The sample comprises over 500,000 distinct CDR3 sequences, roughly 17% of which are singletons, and about 7.5% rests with the top ten. The sequenced material came from PBMCs or a T cell subset sorted from them (not recorded which). Receptor source: an adult woman who had mild COVID-19 (a few samples of this study predate the infection). Cell type and time point are not known. Each CDR3 is given with its conserved first and last residue. The D gene is left open where the match is weak. Clone size, where shown, is once, few, many, or a class for clones that have expanded.

size | length | J | D | V | DNA | CDR3
few | 17 | TRBJ2-1 | TRBD1 | TRBV5-5 | TGTGCCAGCAGCTTAAGAGCCTACGGGACAGACTACAATGAGCAGTTCTTC | CASSLRAYGTDYNEQFF
- | 16 | TRBJ2-2 | - | TRBV4-2 | TGTGCCAGCAGCCAAGATCGGGCTGAGAACACCGGGGAGCTGTTTTTT | CASSQDRAENTGELFF
few | 16 | TRBJ1-2 | - | TRBV12-3/TRBV12-4 | TGTGCCAGCAGTCCGATGGGACTGATAGCTAACTATGGCTACACCTTC | CASSPMGLIANYGYTF
few | 15 | TRBJ2-7 | - | TRBV7-9 | TGTGCCAGCAGCTCCGCGGTGGCGGTAAACTACGAGCAGTACTTC | CASSSAVAVNYEQYF
- | 12 | TRBJ1-6 | - | TRBV7-2 | TGTGCCAGCAGCTTAGTATCATCACCCCTCCACTTT | CASSLVSSPLHF
few | 15 | TRBJ1-1 | - | TRBV4-3 | TGCGCCAGCAGCCAAGATCGGGGGCTGAACACTGAAGCTTTCTTT | CASSQDRGLNTEAFF
few | 15 | TRBJ2-3 | - | TRBV7-9 | TGTGCCAGCAGCTTAGATGGGGCTCGTGCAGATACGCAGTATTTT | CASSLDGARADTQYF
once | 16 | TRBJ1-1 | TRBD1 | TRBV30 | TGTGCCTGGGCCCGGGACAGGGTGCTTGTGAACACTGAAGCTTTCTTT | CAWARDRVLVNTEAFF
few | 16 | TRBJ2-7 | TRBD2 | TRBV4-3 | TGCGCCAGCAGCCAAGAGCTCCTCGCGGGAGGTTACGAGCAGTACTTC | CASSQELLAGGYEQYF
many | 16 | TRBJ2-3 | TRBD2 | TRBV7-2 | TGTGCCAGCAGCTTGGGTGCGGGGGGTGGCACAGATACGCAGTATTTT | CASSLGAGGGTDTQYF
few | 13 | TRBJ1-2 | TRBD1 | TRBV27 | TGTGCCAGCAGATTTGGACAGGACTATGGCTACACCTTC | CASRFGQDYGYTF
few | 18 | TRBJ2-6 | - | TRBV19 | TGTGCCAGTAGTATACGGGGCGGGCGATTCTCTGGGGCCAACGTCCTGACTTTC | CASSIRGGRFSGANVLTF
- | 15 | TRBJ2-2 | - | TRBV5-5 | TGTGCCAGCAGCTTTCACGAGGGGCGCTCCGGGGAGCTGTTTTTT | CASSFHEGRSGELFF
- | 15 | TRBJ2-6 | - | TRBV20-1 | TGCAGTGCTGGGGCCCGGGGCTCTGGGGCCAACGTCCTGACTTTC | CSAGARGSGANVLTF
- | 16 | TRBJ2-1 | TRBD2 | TRBV4-1 | TGCGCCAGCAGCCACCTTAGCGGGGAATCCTACAATGAGCAGTTCTTC | CASSHLSGESYNEQFF
- | 16 | TRBJ2-7 | TRBD2 | TRBV4-1 | TGCGCCAGCAGCCAAGGAAAAGGGACTACTCGACACGAGCAGTACTTC | CASSQGKGTTRHEQYF
many | 14 | TRBJ2-2 | - | TRBV5-6 | TGTGCCAGCAGCTTACAGGGGAACACCGGGGAGCTGTTTTTT | CASSLQGNTGELFF
- | 18 | TRBJ2-2 | TRBD2 | TRBV7-9 | TGTGCCAGGCCACCTCGGCTAGCGGGAGGGCCTTACACCGGGGAGCTGTTTTTT | CARPPRLAGGPYTGELFF
- | 12 | TRBJ2-3 | - | TRBV19 | TGTGCCAGTAGTGACCGCGCAGATACGCAGTATTTT | CASSDRADTQYF
few | 14 | TRBJ2-5 | TRBD1 | TRBV20-1 | TGCAGTGCTAGAGTCCCAGGGGGCGAAGAGACCCAGTACTTC | CSARVPGGEETQYF
- | 14 | TRBJ2-5 | - | TRBV3-1 | TGTGCCAGCAGCCAGCAGGTCGCAGGGGAGACCCAGTACTTC | CASSQQVAGETQYF
few | 17 | TRBJ2-7 | TRBD2 | TRBV9 | TGTGCCAGCAGCGTAGCCGGGACTAGCGGCAGCTCCTACGAGCAGTACTTC | CASSVAGTSGSSYEQYF
- | 16 | TRBJ1-3 | TRBD1 | TRBV7-9 | TGTGCCAGCAGCCCGGGGACAGCCACTTCTGGAAACACCATATATTTT | CASSPGTATSGNTIYF
once | 15 | TRBJ2-7 | - | TRBV4-1 | TGCGCCAGCAGCCAAAATCTGGGTATCGGCTACGAGCAGTACTTC | CASSQNLGIGYEQYF
few | 14 | TRBJ1-5 | TRBD1 | TRBV7-6 | TGTGCCAGCAGCAAGCAGGGGGCCAATCAGCCCCAGCATTTT | CASSKQGANQPQHF
- | 13 | TRBJ1-1 | - | TRBV12-3/TRBV12-4 | TGTGCCAGCAGTTTGTATGAGGGGACTGAAGATTTCTTT | CASSLYEGTEDFF
- | 16 | TRBJ2-5 | TRBD2 | TRBV12-3/TRBV12-4 | TGTGCCAGCAGCGTCGCCCTGGGGGGGATTGGGGAGACCCAGTACTTC | CASSVALGGIGETQYF
- | 18 | TRBJ1-5 | TRBD1 | TRBV5-5 | TGTGCCAGCAGCTTGGGACAGGGCTTACTGGGAGGCAATCAGCCCCAGCATTTT | CASSLGQGLLGGNQPQHF
- | 12 | TRBJ2-5 | TRBD2 | TRBV29-1 | TGCAGCGTTGTCGGGAGGGAAGAGACCCAGTACTTC | CSVVGREETQYF
- | 16 | TRBJ1-1 | TRBD1 | TRBV19 | TGTGCCAGTGAAAACGACAGGGGGCTATGGGGCACTGAAGCTTTCTTT | CASENDRGLWGTEAFF
few | 15 | TRBJ2-7 | - | TRBV7-7 | TGTGCTAGCAGCTTAGATCCGGGAGAGGGTTACGAGCAGTACTTC | CASSLDPGEGYEQYF
- | 17 | TRBJ2-1 | - | TRBV7-6 | TGTGCCAGCAGCCCCGAATCCGTTTTGTCCACTATTAATGAGCAGTTCTTC | CASSPESVLSTINEQFF
few | 14 | TRBJ2-1 | - | TRBV7-2 | TGTGCCAGCAGCGTCCGGGAAAACTACAATGAGCAGTTCTTC | CASSVRENYNEQFF
- | 15 | TRBJ1-1 | - | TRBV7-2 | TGTGCCAGCAGCATACGGGACACACGAACACTAGGGGCTTTCTTT | CASSIRDTRTLGAFF
- | 17 | TRBJ1-5 | - | TRBV19 | TGTGCCAGTAGTATTCTAGAGGGGTCGACTAGCAATCAGCCCCAGCATTTT | CASSILEGSTSNQPQHF
few | 18 | TRBJ2-1 | TRBD2 | TRBV7-8 | TGTGCCAGCAGCTTAGTCGCCGGGACTAGCGGGAGGGGGAATGAGCAGTTCTTC | CASSLVAGTSGRGNEQFF
- | 15 | TRBJ2-3 | - | TRBV6-4 | TGTGCCAGCAGTGACGGTAACCTCGTCACAGATACGCAGTATTTT | CASSDGNLVTDTQYF
- | 13 | TRBJ2-1 | - | TRBV25-1 | TGTGCCAGCCGGGACCCACCTCACAATAAGCAGTTCTTC | CASRDPPHNKQFF
many | 14 | TRBJ2-7 | - | TRBV6-1 | TGTGCCAGCAGCCAAGGGGGAGACGACTACGAGCAGTACTTC | CASSQGGDDYEQYF
few | 13 | TRBJ2-1 | - | TRBV7-9 | TGTGCCAGCAGCTTAGAAGCGTCCCTGGAGCAGTTCTTC | CASSLEASLEQFF
- | 14 | TRBJ1-5 | TRBD1 | TRBV19 | TGTGCCAGTGTAATGGCAGGGGGACGTCAGCCCCAGCATTTT | CASVMAGGRQPQHF